These 5 T cell receptor beta chains originate from one sample sequenced in a study of cytotoxic CD8 clonotypes in ibrutinib-treated CLL. Some clones are missing from TCRdb's copy, which holds only in-frame ones; the method was immunoSEQ multiplex PCR. The sample consists of about 140,000 clones, 75% to 85% of them appearing once. Specimen: PBMCs, collected after 36 months of ibrutinib treatment. These TCRs come from a human donor with chronic lymphocytic leukemia.

The J gene is TRBJ2-5, the V gene TRBV7-7; the match to TRBD1 covers 7 bases. V dropped 5 bases and J dropped 1; count of bases not matched to a gene: 4. Germline CDR1 reads SSHAT; CDR2 reads FNYEAQ (reference sequence). This CDR3 is 14 amino acids long. Here the CDR3 DNA reads TGTGCCAGCAGCATTACAGGGGTCCAAGAGACCCAGTACTTC. Protein product: CASSITGVQETQYF.

Details on this clone: At one of its ends the junction is not consistent with the germline gene, which may arise from a read error. V is TRBV5-1 and J is TRBJ1-2; the D is unclear. The CDR3 has 16 residues. Germline CDR1 reads SGHRS; CDR2 reads YFSETQ. CDR3 protein: CASSLEMALTKYGYTF. DNA for the CDR3: TGCGCCAGCAGCTTGGAGATGGCACTGACTAAGTATGGCTACACCTTC.

The chain recombines TRBV20-1 with TRBJ1-4; the D is unclear. The CDR3 contains 11 residues. Germline V gene data show CDR1 as DFQATT and CDR2 as SNEGSKA (reference sequence). CDR3 nucleotides: TGCAGCTCCGTCAGTAATGAAAAACTGTTTTTT. Its translation: CSSVSNEKLFF.

The chain couples TRBV18 to TRBJ2-7; TRBD1 or TRBD2 may be the D gene (6 bases each). The V end lost 2 bases, the J end lost 5 bases, and 13 bases lay between the germline ends. The CDR3 spans 14 residues. CDR1 is KGHSH, CDR2 LQKENI, per germline. The CDR3 coding sequence is TGTGCCAGCTCACCATACAGGGAGGCGCACGAGCAGTACTTC. Amino acid sequence: CASSPYREAHEQYF.

J is TRBJ2-3 and V is TRBV4-1, with D possibly being TRBD1 or TRBD2 (5 bases each). Germline V lookup: CDR1 MGHRA, CDR2 YSYEKL. Deletions cut 1 base from V and 2 bases from J, with 13 bases between. The CDR3 is 16 amino acids. CDR3 DNA: TGCGCCAGCAGCCAAGGAGTCGGGACCGACACAGATACGCAGTATTTT. Residues: CASSQGVGTDTDTQYF.